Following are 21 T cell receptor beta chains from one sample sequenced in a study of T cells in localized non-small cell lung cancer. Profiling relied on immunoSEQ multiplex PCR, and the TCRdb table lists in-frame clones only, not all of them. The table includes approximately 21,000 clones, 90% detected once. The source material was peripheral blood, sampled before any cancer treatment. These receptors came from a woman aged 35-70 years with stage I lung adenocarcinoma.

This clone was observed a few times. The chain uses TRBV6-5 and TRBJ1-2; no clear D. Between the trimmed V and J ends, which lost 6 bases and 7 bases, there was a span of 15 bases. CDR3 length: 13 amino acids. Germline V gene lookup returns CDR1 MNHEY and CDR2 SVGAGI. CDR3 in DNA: TGTGCCAGCAGCCAGGCGGTCTGGGTTGGCTACACCTTC. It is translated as CASSQAVWVGYTF.

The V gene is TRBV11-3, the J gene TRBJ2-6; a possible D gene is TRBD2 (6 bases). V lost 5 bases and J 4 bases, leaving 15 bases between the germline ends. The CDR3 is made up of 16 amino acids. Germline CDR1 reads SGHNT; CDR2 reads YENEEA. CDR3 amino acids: CASSLAGGGGANVLTF. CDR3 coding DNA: TGTGCCAGCAGCCTCGCCGGGGGTGGCGGGGCCAACGTCCTGACTTTC.

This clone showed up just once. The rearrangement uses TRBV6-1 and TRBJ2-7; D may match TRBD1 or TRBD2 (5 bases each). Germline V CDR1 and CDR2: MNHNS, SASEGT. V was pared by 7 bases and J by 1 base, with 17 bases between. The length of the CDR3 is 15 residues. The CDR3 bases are TGTGCCAGCAACCAAGAGGGTAGGGGTTCCTACGAGCAGTACTTC. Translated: CASNQEGRGSYEQYF.

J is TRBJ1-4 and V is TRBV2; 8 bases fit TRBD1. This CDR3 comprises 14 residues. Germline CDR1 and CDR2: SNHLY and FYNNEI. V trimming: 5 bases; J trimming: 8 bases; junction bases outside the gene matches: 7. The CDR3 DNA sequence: TGTGCCAGCAGTCAGGGGGCCCTTGAGGAAAAACTGTTTTTT. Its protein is CASSQGALEEKLFF.

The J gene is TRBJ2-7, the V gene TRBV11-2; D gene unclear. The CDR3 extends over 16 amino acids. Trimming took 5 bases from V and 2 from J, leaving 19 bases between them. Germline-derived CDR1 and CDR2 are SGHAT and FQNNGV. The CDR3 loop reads CASSPRLQRKTYEQYF. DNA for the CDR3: TGTGCCAGCAGCCCCCGGTTGCAGCGTAAAACCTACGAGCAGTACTTC.

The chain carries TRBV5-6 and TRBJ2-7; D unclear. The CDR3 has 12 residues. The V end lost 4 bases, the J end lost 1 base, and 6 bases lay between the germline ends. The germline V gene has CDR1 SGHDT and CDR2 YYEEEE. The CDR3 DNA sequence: TGTGCCAGCAGCACGGGTTCCTACGAGCAGTACTTC. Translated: CASSTGSYEQYF.

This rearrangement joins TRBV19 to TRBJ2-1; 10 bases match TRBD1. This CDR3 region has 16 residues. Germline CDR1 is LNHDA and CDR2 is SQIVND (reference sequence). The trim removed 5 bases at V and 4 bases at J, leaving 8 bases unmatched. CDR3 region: CASSLDRTGGYNEQFF. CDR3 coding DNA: TGTGCCAGTAGTCTTGATAGGACAGGGGGATACAATGAGCAGTTCTTC.

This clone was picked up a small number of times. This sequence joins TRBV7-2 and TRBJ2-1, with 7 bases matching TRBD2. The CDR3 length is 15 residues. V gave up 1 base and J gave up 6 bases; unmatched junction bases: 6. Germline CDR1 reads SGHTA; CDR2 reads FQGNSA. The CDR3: CASSLDPAGSNEQFF. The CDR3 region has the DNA TGTGCCAGCAGCTTAGACCCAGCGGGAAGCAATGAGCAGTTCTTC.

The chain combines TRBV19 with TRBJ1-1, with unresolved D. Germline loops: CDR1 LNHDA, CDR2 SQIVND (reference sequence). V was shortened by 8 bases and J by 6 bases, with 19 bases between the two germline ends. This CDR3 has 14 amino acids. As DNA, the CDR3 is TGTGCCAGTCGCTCCCGACGGGAGTCAGCTGAAGCTTTCTTT. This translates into CASRSRRESAEAFF.

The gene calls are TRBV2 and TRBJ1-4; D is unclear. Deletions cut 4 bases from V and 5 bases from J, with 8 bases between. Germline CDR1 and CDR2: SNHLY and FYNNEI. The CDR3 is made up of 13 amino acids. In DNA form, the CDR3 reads TGTGCCAGCAGTGGCGGGGAAAATGAAAAACTGTTTTTT. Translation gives CASSGGENEKLFF.

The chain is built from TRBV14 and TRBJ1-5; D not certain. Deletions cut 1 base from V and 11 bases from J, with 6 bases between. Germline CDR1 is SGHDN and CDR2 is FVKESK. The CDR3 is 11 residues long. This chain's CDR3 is CASSQGRAQHF. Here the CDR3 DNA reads TGTGCCAGCAGCCAAGGGCGGGCCCAGCATTTT. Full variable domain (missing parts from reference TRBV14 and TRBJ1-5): EAGVTQFPSHSVIEKGQTVTLRCDPISGHDNLYWYRRVMGKEIKFLLHFVKESKQDESGMPNNRFLAERTGGTYSTLKVQPAELEDSGVYFCASSQGRAQHFGDGTRLSIL.

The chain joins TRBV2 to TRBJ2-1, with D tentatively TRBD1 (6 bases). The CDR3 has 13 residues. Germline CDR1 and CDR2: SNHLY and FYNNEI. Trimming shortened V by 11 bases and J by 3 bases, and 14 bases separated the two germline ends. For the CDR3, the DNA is TGTGCCGGGGGACAAACAATCTACAATGAGCAGTTCTTC. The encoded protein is CAGGQTIYNEQFF.

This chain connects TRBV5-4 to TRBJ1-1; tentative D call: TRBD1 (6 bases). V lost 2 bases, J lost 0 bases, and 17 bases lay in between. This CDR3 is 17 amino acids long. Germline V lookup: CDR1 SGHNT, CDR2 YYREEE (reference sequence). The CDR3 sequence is CASSFWGAGLMNTEAFF. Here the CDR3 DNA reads TGTGCCAGCAGCTTCTGGGGGGCCGGACTCATGAACACTGAAGCTTTCTTT.

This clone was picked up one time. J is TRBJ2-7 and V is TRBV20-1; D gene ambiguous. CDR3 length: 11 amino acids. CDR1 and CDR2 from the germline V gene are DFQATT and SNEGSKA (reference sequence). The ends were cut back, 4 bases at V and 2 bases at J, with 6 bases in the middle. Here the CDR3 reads CSAKAPYEQYF. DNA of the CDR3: TGCAGTGCTAAGGCCCCCTACGAGCAGTACTTC.

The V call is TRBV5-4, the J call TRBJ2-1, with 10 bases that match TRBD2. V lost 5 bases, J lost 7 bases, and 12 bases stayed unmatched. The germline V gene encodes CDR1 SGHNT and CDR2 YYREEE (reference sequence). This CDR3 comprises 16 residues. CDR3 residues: CASSPSGSFNQNEQFF. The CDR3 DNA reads TGTGCCAGCAGTCCTAGCGGGAGCTTTAACCAAAATGAGCAGTTCTTC.

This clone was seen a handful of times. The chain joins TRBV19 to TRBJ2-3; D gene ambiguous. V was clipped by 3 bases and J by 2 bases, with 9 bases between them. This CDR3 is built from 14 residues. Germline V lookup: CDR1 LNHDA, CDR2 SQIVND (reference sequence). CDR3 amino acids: CASSIIGSTDTQYF. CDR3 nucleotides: TGTGCCAGTAGTATCATCGGTTCCACAGATACGCAGTATTTT.

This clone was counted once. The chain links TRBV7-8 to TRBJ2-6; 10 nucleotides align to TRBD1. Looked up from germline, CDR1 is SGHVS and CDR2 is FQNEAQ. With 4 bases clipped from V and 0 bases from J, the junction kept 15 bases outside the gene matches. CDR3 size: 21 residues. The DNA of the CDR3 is TGTGCCAGCAGCTCGGGACAGGGGAACGTCGGGACTCTCTCTGGGGCCAACGTCCTGACTTTC. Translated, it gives CASSSGQGNVGTLSGANVLTF.

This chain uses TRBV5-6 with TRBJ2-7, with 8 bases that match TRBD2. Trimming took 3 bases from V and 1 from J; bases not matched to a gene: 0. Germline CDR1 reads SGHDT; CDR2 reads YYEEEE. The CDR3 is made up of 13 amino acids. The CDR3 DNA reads TGTGCCAGCAGCTCGGGGGGGTCCTACGAGCAGTACTTC. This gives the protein CASSSGGSYEQYF.

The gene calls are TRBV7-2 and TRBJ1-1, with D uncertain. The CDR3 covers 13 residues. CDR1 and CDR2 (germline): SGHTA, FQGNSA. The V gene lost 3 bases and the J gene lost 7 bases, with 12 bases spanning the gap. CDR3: CASSLSVSGEAFF. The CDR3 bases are TGTGCCAGCAGCTTGTCTGTAAGCGGTGAAGCTTTCTTT.

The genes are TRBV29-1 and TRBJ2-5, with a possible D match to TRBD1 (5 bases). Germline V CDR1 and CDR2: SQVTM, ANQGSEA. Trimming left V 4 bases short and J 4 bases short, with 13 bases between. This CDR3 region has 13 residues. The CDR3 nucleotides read TGCAGCGTTGGGCAGGCTAGGGGAGAGACCCAGTACTTC. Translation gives CSVGQARGETQYF. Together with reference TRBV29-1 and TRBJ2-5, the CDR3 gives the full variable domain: SAVISQKPSRDICQRGTSLTIQCQVDSQVTMMFWYRQQPGQSLTLIATANQGSEATYESGFVIDKFPISRPNLTFSTLTVSNMSPEDSSIYLCSVGQARGETQYFGPGTRLLVL.

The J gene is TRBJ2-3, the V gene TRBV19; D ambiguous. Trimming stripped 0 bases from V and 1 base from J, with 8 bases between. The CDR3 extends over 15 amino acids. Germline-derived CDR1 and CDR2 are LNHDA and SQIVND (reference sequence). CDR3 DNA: TGTGCCAGTAGTATAGACTATCGACGCACAGATACGCAGTATTTT. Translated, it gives CASSIDYRRTDTQYF.